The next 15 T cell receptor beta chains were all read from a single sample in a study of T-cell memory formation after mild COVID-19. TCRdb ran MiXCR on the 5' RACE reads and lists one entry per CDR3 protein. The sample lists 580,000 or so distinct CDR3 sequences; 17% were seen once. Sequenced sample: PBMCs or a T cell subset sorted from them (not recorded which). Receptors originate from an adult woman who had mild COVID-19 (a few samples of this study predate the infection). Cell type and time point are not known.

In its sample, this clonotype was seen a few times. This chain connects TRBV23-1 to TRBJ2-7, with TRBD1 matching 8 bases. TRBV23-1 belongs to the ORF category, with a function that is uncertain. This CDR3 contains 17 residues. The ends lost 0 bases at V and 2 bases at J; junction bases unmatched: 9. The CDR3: CASSQSSRDRITYEQYF. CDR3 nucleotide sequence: TGCGCCAGCAGTCAATCGAGTAGGGACAGGATCACCTACGAGCAGTACTTC.

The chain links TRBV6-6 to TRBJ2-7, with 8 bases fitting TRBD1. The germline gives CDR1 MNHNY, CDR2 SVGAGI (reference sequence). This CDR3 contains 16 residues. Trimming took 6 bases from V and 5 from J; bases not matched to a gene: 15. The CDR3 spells CASSNRRTGKGDEQYF. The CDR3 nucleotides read TGTGCCAGCAGCAACAGGCGGACAGGGAAAGGAGACGAGCAGTACTTC.

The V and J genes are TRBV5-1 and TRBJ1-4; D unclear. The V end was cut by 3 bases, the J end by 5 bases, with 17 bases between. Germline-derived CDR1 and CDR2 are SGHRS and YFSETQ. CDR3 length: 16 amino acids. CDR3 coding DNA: TGCGCCAGCAGCTCGATGGACGGGTTGGAAAATGAAAAACTGTTTTTT. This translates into CASSSMDGLENEKLFF.

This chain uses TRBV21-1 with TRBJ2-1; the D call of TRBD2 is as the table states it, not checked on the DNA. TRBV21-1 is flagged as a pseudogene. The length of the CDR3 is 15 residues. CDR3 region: CASLERKSGRNEQFF. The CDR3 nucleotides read TGTGCCAGCCTAGAACGGAAGAGCGGACGCAATGAGCAGTTCTTC.

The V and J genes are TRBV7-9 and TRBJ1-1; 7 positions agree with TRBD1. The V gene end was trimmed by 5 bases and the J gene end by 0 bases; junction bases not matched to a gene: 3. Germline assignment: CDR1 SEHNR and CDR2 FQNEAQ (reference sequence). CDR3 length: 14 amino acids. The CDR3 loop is CASSRQGLNTEAFF. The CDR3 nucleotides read TGTGCCAGCAGCCGACAGGGTTTGAACACTGAAGCTTTCTTT. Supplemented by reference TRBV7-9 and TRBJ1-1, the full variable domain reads DTGVSQNPRHKITKRGQNVTFRCDPISEHNRLYWYRQTLGQGPEFLTYFQNEAQLEKSRLLSDRFSAERPKGSFSTLEIQRTEQGDSAMYLCASSRQGLNTEAFFGQGTRLTVV.

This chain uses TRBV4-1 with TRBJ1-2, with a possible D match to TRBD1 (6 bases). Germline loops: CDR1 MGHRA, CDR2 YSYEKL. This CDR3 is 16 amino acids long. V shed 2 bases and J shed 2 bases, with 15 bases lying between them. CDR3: CASSQSGTHFNYGYTF. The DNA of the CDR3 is TGCGCCAGCAGCCAAAGTGGGACACATTTCAACTATGGCTACACCTTC.

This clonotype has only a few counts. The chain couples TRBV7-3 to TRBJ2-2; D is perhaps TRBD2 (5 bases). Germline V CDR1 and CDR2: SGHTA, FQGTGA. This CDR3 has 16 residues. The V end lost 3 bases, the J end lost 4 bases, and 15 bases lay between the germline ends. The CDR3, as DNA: TGTGCCAGCAGCTTTGCCCCGCGGGTAGGCACCGGGGAGCTGTTTTTT. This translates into CASSFAPRVGTGELFF.

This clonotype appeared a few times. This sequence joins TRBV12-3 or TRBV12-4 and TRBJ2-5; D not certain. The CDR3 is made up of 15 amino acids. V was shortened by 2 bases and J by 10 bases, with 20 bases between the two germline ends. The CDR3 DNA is TGTGCCAGCAGTTTACAGACACCCTCGGAAGGTATCCAGTACTTC. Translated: CASSLQTPSEGIQYF.

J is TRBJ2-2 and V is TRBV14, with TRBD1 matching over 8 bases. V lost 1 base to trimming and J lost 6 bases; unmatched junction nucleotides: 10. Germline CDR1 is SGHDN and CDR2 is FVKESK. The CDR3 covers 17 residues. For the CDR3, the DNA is TGTGCCAGCAGCCAAGGTCCAGGACAGGGATTATCCGGGGAGCTGTTTTTT. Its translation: CASSQGPGQGLSGELFF.

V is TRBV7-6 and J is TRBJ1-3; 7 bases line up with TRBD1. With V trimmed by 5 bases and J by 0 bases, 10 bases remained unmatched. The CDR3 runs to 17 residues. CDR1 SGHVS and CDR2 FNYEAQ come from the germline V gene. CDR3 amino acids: CASSGPGQQISGNTIYF. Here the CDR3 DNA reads TGTGCCAGCAGCGGGCCGGGACAGCAAATCTCTGGAAACACCATATATTTT. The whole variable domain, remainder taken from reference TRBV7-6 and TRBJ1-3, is GAGVSQSPRYKVTKRGQDVALRCDPISGHVSLYWYRQALGQGPEFLTYFNYEAQQDKSGLPNDRFSAERPEGSISTLTIQRTEQRDSAMYRCASSGPGQQISGNTIYFGEGSWLTVV.

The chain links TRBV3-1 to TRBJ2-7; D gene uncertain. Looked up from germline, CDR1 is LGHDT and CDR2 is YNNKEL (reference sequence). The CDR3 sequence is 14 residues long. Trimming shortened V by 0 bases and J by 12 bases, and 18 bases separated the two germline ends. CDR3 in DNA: TGTGCCAGCAGCCAAGAGAATCGTGTAGTAGGCAGGTACTTC. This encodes CASSQENRVVGRYF.

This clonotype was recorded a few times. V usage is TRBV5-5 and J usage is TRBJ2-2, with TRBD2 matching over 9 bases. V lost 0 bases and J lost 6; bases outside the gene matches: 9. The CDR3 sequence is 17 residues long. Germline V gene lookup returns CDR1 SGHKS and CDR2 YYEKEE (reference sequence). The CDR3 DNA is TGTGCCAGCAGCTTGGCCTGGATGGCGGGGGGGTCCGGGGAGCTGTTTTTT. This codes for CASSLAWMAGGSGELFF.

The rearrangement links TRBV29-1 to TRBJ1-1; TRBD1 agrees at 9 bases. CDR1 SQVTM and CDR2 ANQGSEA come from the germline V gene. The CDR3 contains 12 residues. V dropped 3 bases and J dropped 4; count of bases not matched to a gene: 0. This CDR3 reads CSVEGQGTEAFF. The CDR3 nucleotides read TGCAGCGTTGAGGGACAGGGCACTGAAGCTTTCTTT.

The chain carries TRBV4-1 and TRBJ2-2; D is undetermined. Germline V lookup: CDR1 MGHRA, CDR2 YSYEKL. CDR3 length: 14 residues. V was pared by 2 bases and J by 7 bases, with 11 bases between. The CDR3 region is CASSQPRVGGELFF. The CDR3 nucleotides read TGCGCCAGCAGCCAACCAAGGGTCGGCGGGGAGCTGTTTTTT.

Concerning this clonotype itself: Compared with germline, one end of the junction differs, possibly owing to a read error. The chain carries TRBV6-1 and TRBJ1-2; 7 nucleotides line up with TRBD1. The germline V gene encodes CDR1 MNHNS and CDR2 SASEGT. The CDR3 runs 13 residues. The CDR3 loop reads CASIPPGQTQGLF. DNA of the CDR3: TGTGCCAGCATCCCGCCGGGACAGACGCAGGGCCTCTTC.